The source of this T cell receptor beta chain is a study of tissue T cells after allogeneic stem cell transplantation. Survey-depth TCRbeta CDR3 sequencing reported V/J genes and productive frequencies. The data were produced by immunoSEQ multiplex PCR, yet TCRdb's version contains in-frame clones alone and is incomplete. The repertoire holds 6,000 to 8,000 clones, 69% seen once, with roughly 25% in the top ten. The CDR3 is 15 amino acids. CDR1 is LGHNA and CDR2 is YNFKEQ in the germline V gene. The J segment lost 12 bases and the V segment lost 4 bases, leaving 13 bases of the junction unmatched. This TCR was recovered from a woman between 18 and 50 years old with breast cancer. This chain joins TRBV4-2 and TRBJ2-1; 9 positions match TRBD2. The sample was tissue from the stomach, taken at autopsy. The CDR3 DNA reads as TGTGCCAGCAGCCCGGGGACTAGCCAGGGAGTAGGGCAGTTCTTC. Protein sequence: CASSPGTSQGVGQFF.